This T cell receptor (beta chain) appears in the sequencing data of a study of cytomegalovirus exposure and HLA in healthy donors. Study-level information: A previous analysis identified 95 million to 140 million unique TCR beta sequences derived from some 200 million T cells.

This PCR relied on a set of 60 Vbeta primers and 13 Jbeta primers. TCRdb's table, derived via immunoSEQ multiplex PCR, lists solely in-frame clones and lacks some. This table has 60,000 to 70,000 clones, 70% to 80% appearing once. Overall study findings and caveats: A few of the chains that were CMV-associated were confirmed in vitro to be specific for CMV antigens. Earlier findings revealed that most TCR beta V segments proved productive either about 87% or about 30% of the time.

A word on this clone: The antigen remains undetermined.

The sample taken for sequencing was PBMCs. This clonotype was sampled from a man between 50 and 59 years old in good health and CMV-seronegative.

CDR3 sequence reads: CASRPTETNTEAFF. In DNA, the CDR3 is TGCGCCAGCCGCCCAACAGAGACAAACACTGAAGCTTTCTTT. The chain links TRBV5-1 to TRBJ1-1; D is unclear. Trimming took off 7 bases at V and 2 bases at J, with 15 bases between the two ends. CDR3 size: 14 residues. The germline gives CDR1 SGHRS, CDR2 YFSETQ.